Sequencing of this T cell receptor beta chain was carried out in a study of blood T cell repertoires in COVID-19. Study context: Nucleic acid was either cDNA or gDNA, and it came from T cells, B-cell-depleted T cells, or PBMCs.

Here immunoSEQ multiplex PCR was the method, and the copy in TCRdb shows in-frame clones only, minus some. The repertoire consists of 55,000 to 80,000 clones, with 81% occurring once and the leading ten covering roughly 0.83%. Germline V lookup: CDR1 SGHTA, CDR2 FQGNSA. CDR3 length: 14 residues. Trimming took 1 base from V and 9 from J, leaving 16 bases between them. Sequencing was carried out using peripheral blood. This receptor was obtained from a woman aged 70-85 years with acute or convalescent COVID-19. The V gene is TRBV7-2, the J gene TRBJ2-7; D gene ambiguous. CDR3 DNA: TGTGCCAGCAGCTTAGGCGTAAACTCCGTCGGGCAGTACTTC. Translation gives CASSLGVNSVGQYF.